This TCR beta chain was retrieved from a study of Ad26.COV2.S vaccination and SARS-CoV-2 variants (TCRdb year 2021). Study-level background: Donors in the vaccine arm were drawn from COV1001, a phase I-IIa trial of Ad26.COV2.S in healthy adults that was multicentre, randomized, double-blind and placebo-controlled. A total of some 30 samples were included in the TCR-sequenced set, comprising around 19 Ad26.COV2.S vaccine recipients, 5 placebo recipients and 8 SARS-CoV-2 convalescent individuals. Trial participants were randomized into five groups of five: low-dose or high-dose Ad26.COV2.S given once or twice, or placebo on both occasions. Ad26.COV2.S was given intramuscularly at 5x10^10 or 1x10^11 viral particles, as a single shot or as two shots 56 days apart. Investigators did not know the trial group allocation while performing experiments and assessing outcomes. TCRbeta repertoire sequencing served as the tool for gauging how specific and how broad the SARS-CoV-2-reactive T cell receptors were following Ad26.COV2.S vaccination. What the research found in general, with its limitations: Higher spike-specific TCR breadth was observed in Ad26.COV2.S recipients than in placebo recipients (P = 0.0014). The study lacked the statistical power to compare responses across vaccine doses or regimens. Substantial breadth of spike-specific CD8+ and CD4+ T cell responses was reported after vaccination. The authors noted that total T cell responses may have been underestimated by the TCR breadth and depth analyses. Vaccine and placebo recipients had similar non-spike TCR breadth, a finding consistent with the vaccine containing only spike.

The CDR3 covers 13 residues, taking in both the cysteine and the phenylalanine. Only CDR3 DNA is held: 39 bases, read in frame from base 1. V and J are truncated by 5 bases and 8 bases respectively, leaving an intervening sequence of 15 bases. CDR1 and CDR2, looked up from the germline V gene (reference sequence), are WNHNN and SYGVQD. Reading the label with the study, this specimen's treatment or condition is: about 20 received Ad26.COV2.S at low or high dose, single or two shots; 5 received placebo; per-sample allocation not given. For vaccine and placebo recipients, repertoires were sequenced using samples collected on day 63 after the first injection. Cohort 1b enrolled roughly 25 adults aged 18-55 years at a single site in Boston, USA, between 29 July and 7 August 2020. Ad26.COV2.S was a replication-incompetent adenovirus type 26 vector expressing a prefusion-stabilized SARS-CoV-2 spike protein from the original Wuhan strain.

The immunoSEQ Assay was used to sequence TCRbeta CDR3 regions. After extraction, genomic DNA underwent amplification by bias-controlled multiplex PCR, followed by high-throughput sequencing. As for the original processing: To quantify the absolute abundance of each unique TCRbeta CDR3 region, sequences were collapsed and filtered. T cell fraction was estimated by normalizing TCRbeta template counts to usable DNA, with usable DNA measured through amplification of reference genes found in all nucleated cells. Repertoire TCRs were annotated as SARS-CoV-2-specific by exact matching of V gene, CDR3 amino acid sequence and J gene to a known reactive TCR set. The reference SARS-CoV-2 TCR set was derived from MIRA and filtered for enrichment in COVID-19-positive ImmuneCODE repertoires, a step that removed public or cross-reactive TCRs. Using the MIRA antigens, annotated TCRs were further analysed by specific ORF or by position within an ORF. Breadth was defined as annotated unique rearrangements over total unique productive rearrangements; depth was the summed frequency of those rearrangements. TCR breadth was compared between groups using two-sided Wilcoxon rank-sum tests. TCRdb holds this immuneACCESS table with in-frame rearrangements only. Some clones are missing; in checked studies, unresolved V genes explain under half, and the rest has no known cause. For V, J and clone size, that table is used; D and trimming come from the DNA. This sample holds a few hundred thousand clones; 92% were observed only once. The ten top clones hold 1.5% to 2% of the sample.

This clone was detected only once. There is no known antigen for this receptor. Base qualities are not provided; no much larger clone lies one nucleotide away. The chain links TRBV10-1 with TRBJ1-1; the D gene is possibly TRBD1, with 6 bases matching. The sequencing used peripheral blood, collected in a trial of Ad26.COV2.S vaccine versus placebo. The sequence was obtained from a person between 18 and 59 years old who received the Ad26.COV2.S COVID-19 vaccine or a placebo. The nucleotide sequence is given as TGCGCCAGCAGTCCAGTCGCGGGGGCGGAAGCTTTCTTT. Translation gives CASSPVAGAEAFF.